The clone carrying this TCR beta chain was counted ten times or more. Original methodology: Building a distant-metastasis classifier for papillary thyroid cancer drew on CDR3 differences across clinicopathological groups. Using MiXCR, TCRdb re-called clones from the PCR reads. The V and J calls were not made by the authors but by TCRdb's processing. The repertoire holds 15,000 to 20,000 clones, with more than 30% as singletons. Each patient came to thyroid surgery without any prior treatment (of any kind). This entry belongs to a study of metastatic and nonmetastatic thyroid tumors. Material: tumor tissue. This TCR came from a male donor with papillary thyroid cancer or a benign thyroid nodule (not recorded which). Some clones in this sample may be carry-over from other donors' samples.

The CDR3 loop is CASSQTSGRAGSDTQYF. The CDR3 DNA follows: TGTGCCAGCAGCCAGACTAGCGGGAGGGCCGGGTCAGATACGCAGTATTTT. The chain couples TRBV3-1 to TRBJ2-3; 14 nucleotides match TRBD2. CDR3 length: 17 amino acids. The germline V gene encodes CDR1 LGHDT and CDR2 YNNKEL (reference sequence). V was clipped by 3 bases and J by 4 bases; unmatched bases: 6.